These T cell receptor beta chains were read from a single sample in a study of long-term antiretroviral therapy in people with HIV. Some clones are missing from TCRdb's copy, which holds only in-frame ones; the method was immunoSEQ multiplex PCR. The sample shows about 20,000 clones, roughly 85% of them seen only once. Sequencing was performed on unsorted PBMCs, taken around 2.5 years after starting antiretroviral therapy. These receptor sequences come from a man aged 40-50 years with HIV. The conserved cysteine and the conserved F or W are not part of the CDR3 here. The order of the fields is clone size, V gene, CDR3 protein. Only some rows state a clone size, as once, few, many or a class for expanded clones.

size: .; V: TRBV15; CDR3: ATSNDRPGELF
size: .; V: TRBV6-1; CDR3: ASSGPSRAVETQY
size: .; V: TRBV10-3; CDR3: AIESSGGADTQY
size: .; V: TRBV2; CDR3: ASSKGGNTGELF
size: .; V: TRBV19; CDR3: ASKTPGDTEAF
size: once; V: TRBV7-8; CDR3: ASSLETLTYNEQF
size: few; V: TRBV19; CDR3: ATLGRLNTEAF
size: .; V: TRBV7-9; CDR3: ASSPRDPYPDPYEQY
size: .; V: TRBV15; CDR3: ATRMGGFAEQY
size: .; V: TRBV5-1; CDR3: ASSLSGSEGYT
size: .; V: TRBV4-2; CDR3: ASSPVAGAYEQY
size: .; V: TRBV19; CDR3: ASSSLDPYEQY
size: .; V: TRBV9; CDR3: ASTRYGQGVGEKLF
size: .; V: TRBV11-2; CDR3: ASSSQGVFTEAF
size: .; V: TRBV6-5; CDR3: ASSLDRVLDTQY
size: .; V: TRBV7-8; CDR3: ASSLGGATYEQY
size: once; V: TRBV28; CDR3: ASSFPRTGGRDTQY
size: .; V: TRBV9; CDR3: ASSVANNYGYT
size: .; V: TRBV19; CDR3: ASSPGLMNTEAF
size: once; V: TRBV25-1; CDR3: ASSDLGVAGVAVEQY
size: once; V: TRBV18; CDR3: ASSPLVGRRY
size: .; V: TRBV10-3; CDR3: AISDPRGGGTEAF